One sample yielded the 30 T cell receptor beta chains listed below, sequenced in a study of shared clonotypes between healthy human individuals. The data were produced by immunoSEQ multiplex PCR, yet TCRdb's version contains in-frame clones alone and is incomplete. This sample has roughly 1,500,000 clones, with around 98% found just once. Input material: naive CD4+ T cells sorted from blood. Documented subset: CD45RA+ positively selected. The source is a man aged 30 to 45 in good health.

The chain employs TRBV6-6 and TRBJ1-5; D unresolved. V lost 5 bases and J 3 bases, leaving 11 bases between the germline ends. The CDR3 has 14 residues. Germline V gene data show CDR1 as MNHNY and CDR2 as SVGAGI (reference sequence). In DNA, the CDR3 is TGTGCCAGCAGTCAGGCAGCCATCAATCAGCCCCAGCATTTT. It yields the protein CASSQAAINQPQHF.

This chain joins TRBV5-1 and TRBJ2-1, with 7 bases aligning to TRBD2. Losses at the gene ends were 0 bases for V and 13 bases for J; bases not matched to a gene: 7. Germline CDR1 is SGHRS and CDR2 is YFSETQ. This CDR3 is built from 13 residues. CDR3 DNA: TGCGCCAGCAGCTTGGAGTGGACTAGTTTCCAGTTCTTC. Translated, it gives CASSLEWTSFQFF.

The genes are TRBV7-3 and TRBJ2-2, with D uncertain. CDR3 size: 12 residues. V lost 6 bases and J 9 bases, leaving 11 bases between the germline ends. Germline CDR1 reads SGHTA; CDR2 reads FQGTGA. The CDR3 reads CASRDVDRELFF. CDR3 sequence (DNA): TGTGCCAGCAGGGACGTAGATAGGGAGCTGTTTTTT.

The CDR3 DNA sequence: TGCGCCAGCAGCCCCTTCTACAGGGCCACTGAAGCTTTCTTT. This encodes CASSPFYRATEAFF. The chain is built from TRBV5-1 and TRBJ1-1, with D perhaps matching TRBD1 (6 bases). Germline lookup yields CDR1 SGHRS and CDR2 YFSETQ. The CDR3 has 14 amino acids. V dropped 4 bases and J dropped 4 bases, with 14 bases sitting between them.

This clone was seen just once. The gene calls are TRBV6-5 and TRBJ1-2; TRBD1 matches at 10 bases. Per the germline V gene, CDR1 is MNHEY and CDR2 is SVGAGI. The CDR3 runs to 13 residues. After removal of 6 bases from V and 6 bases from J, the junction contained 4 bases not matched to a gene. The CDR3 region is CASSGQGVDGYTF. Written as DNA, the CDR3 is TGTGCCAGCAGCGGACAGGGGGTGGATGGCTACACCTTC.

This clone was found once. V usage is TRBV12-5 and J usage is TRBJ2-2; a weak D match, TRBD1 (6 bases). The CDR3 is 15 amino acids. Germline lookup yields CDR1 LGHNT and CDR2 FRNRAP. With 6 bases removed from V and 1 base from J, the gap between germline ends came to 12 bases. The CDR3 DNA is TGTGCTAGTGGGAAGGGGACAATGAACACCGGGGAGCTGTTTTTT. It is translated as CASGKGTMNTGELFF.

The DNA for the CDR3 is TGTGCCAGCCGCCCTAGGGGCAACAATGAGCAGTTCTTC. This codes for CASRPRGNNEQFF. This sequence joins TRBV7-8 and TRBJ2-1; perhaps TRBD1 as D (5 bases). The ends were cut back, 8 bases at V and 5 bases at J, with 13 bases in the middle. CDR1 and CDR2 (germline): SGHVS, FQNEAQ. The CDR3 contains 13 residues.

V is TRBV9 and J is TRBJ2-1; 10 bases are shared with TRBD2. The V and J ends lost 4 bases and 4 bases, in that order; junction bases with no gene match: 11. CDR1 and CDR2 (germline): SGDLS, YYNGEE. CDR3 length: 17 amino acids. The CDR3 region has the DNA TGTGCCAGCAGCCCTTCCTCCGGGACTAGCGTTTACAATGAGCAGTTCTTC. Protein sequence: CASSPSSGTSVYNEQFF.

V usage is TRBV18 and J usage is TRBJ2-1; D unclear. V lost 2 bases to trimming and J lost 6 bases, with 14 bases between them. CDR3 length equals 15 residues. Germline V gene lookup returns CDR1 KGHSH and CDR2 LQKENI. The CDR3 coding sequence is TGTGCCAGCTCACCAAGACCCGCGCCGGGCAATGAGCAGTTCTTC. Its protein product is CASSPRPAPGNEQFF.

This clone appeared once. This chain connects TRBV7-6 to TRBJ2-5, with a tentative D call TRBD1 (6 bases). Germline V gene lookup returns CDR1 SGHVS and CDR2 FNYEAQ. The CDR3 loop spans 14 amino acids. Deletions cut 5 bases from V and 3 bases from J, with 13 bases between. The CDR3 reads CASSLQGRKETQYF. Written as DNA, the CDR3 is TGTGCCAGCAGCCTACAGGGACGTAAAGAGACCCAGTACTTC. The entire variable domain, with the rest obtained from reference TRBV7-6 and TRBJ2-5, is as follows: GAGVSQSPRYKVTKRGQDVALRCDPISGHVSLYWYRQALGQGPEFLTYFNYEAQQDKSGLPNDRFSAERPEGSISTLTIQRTEQRDSAMYRCASSLQGRKETQYFGPGTRLLVL.

J is TRBJ2-1 and V is TRBV2; 7 positions match TRBD2. V lost 3 bases to trimming and J lost 9 bases; unmatched junction nucleotides: 8. The CDR3 contains 14 residues. Germline V gene data show CDR1 as SNHLY and CDR2 as FYNNEI. For the CDR3, the DNA is TGTGCCAGCAGTGACCGGGGGGAAATAATTGAGCAGTTCTTC. This encodes CASSDRGEIIEQFF.

The rearrangement links TRBV5-1 to TRBJ2-5, with D possibly being TRBD1 (6 bases). Germline V lookup: CDR1 SGHRS, CDR2 YFSETQ. This CDR3 has 13 amino acids. Trimming took 4 bases from V and 5 from J, leaving 12 bases between them. The CDR3 sequence is CASSPAQGETQYF. CDR3 DNA sequence: TGCGCCAGCAGCCCCGCCCAGGGGGAGACCCAGTACTTC.

The chain uses TRBV7-9 and TRBJ1-1; D gene uncertain. The CDR3 consists of 14 residues. The germline CDR1 and CDR2 sequences are SEHNR and FQNEAQ (reference sequence). Trimming pared 7 bases from V and 0 bases from J, leaving 12 bases between. CDR3 residues: CASTFLRLNTEAFF. DNA for the CDR3: TGTGCCAGCACCTTCCTGCGCTTGAACACTGAAGCTTTCTTT.

This rearrangement joins TRBV7-8 to TRBJ2-7, with D maybe TRBD2 (5 bases). Germline CDR1 reads SGHVS; CDR2 reads FQNEAQ. V was shortened by 5 bases and J by 5 bases, with 22 bases between the two germline ends. This CDR3 comprises 16 residues. CDR3 in DNA: TGTGCCAGCAGCCCACGACTAATTTCTTTCCACCACGAGCAGTACTTC. Translated, it gives CASSPRLISFHHEQYF. The full variable domain, its missing parts supplied by reference TRBV7-8 and TRBJ2-7, is GAGVSQSPRYKVAKRGQDVALRCDPISGHVSLFWYQQALGQGPEFLTYFQNEAQLDKSGLPSDRFFAERPEGSVSTLKIQRTQQEDSAVYLCASSPRLISFHHEQYFGPGTRLTVT.

J is TRBJ2-7 and V is TRBV9; a weak D match, TRBD1 (6 bases). The V end was cut by 0 bases, the J end by 1 base, with 11 bases between. Germline loops: CDR1 SGDLS, CDR2 YYNGEE. This CDR3 comprises 15 residues. The CDR3 sequence: CASSVGGTKSYEQYF. In nucleotides, the CDR3 is TGTGCCAGCAGCGTAGGGGGGACAAAATCCTACGAGCAGTACTTC.

The V and J genes are TRBV19 and TRBJ2-2; TRBD1 is a possible D gene (5 bases). V shed 6 bases and J shed 0 bases, with 11 bases lying between them. This CDR3 spans 15 amino acids. Germline assignment: CDR1 LNHDA and CDR2 SQIVND (reference sequence). The CDR3: CASRLDTANTGELFF. Here the CDR3 DNA reads TGTGCCAGTAGACTGGACACCGCGAACACCGGGGAGCTGTTTTTT.

V and J are TRBV30 and TRBJ2-3, with 8 bases fitting TRBD2. Germline loops: CDR1 GTSNPN, CDR2 SVGIG (reference sequence). The CDR3 spans 14 residues. V gave up 6 bases and J gave up 9 bases; unmatched junction bases: 14. As DNA, the CDR3 is TGTGCCTGTAGTACGGCTAGCGGGTATTCAACGCAGTATTTT. Translating it yields CACSTASGYSTQYF. The full variable domain, rest sourced from reference TRBV30 and TRBJ2-3, is SQTIHQWPATLVQPVGSPLSLECTVEGTSNPNLYWYRQAAGRGLQLLFYSVGIGQISSEVPQNLSASRPQDRQFILSSKKLLLSDSGFYLCACSTASGYSTQYFGPGTRLTVL.

This chain links TRBV6-1 with TRBJ2-5; the D is unclear. The CDR3 loop spans 14 amino acids. Germline values: CDR1 MNHNS, CDR2 SASEGT. V lost 6 bases and J 7 bases, leaving 18 bases between the germline ends. CDR3 nucleotides: TGTGCCAGCAGCGCCGACACCTTCCTAGGGACCCAGTACTTC. Its protein is CASSADTFLGTQYF.

V and J are TRBV7-8 and TRBJ2-6; TRBD2 matches at 11 bases. The germline V gene encodes CDR1 SGHVS and CDR2 FQNEAQ. The CDR3 is 22 residues long. Trimming cost V 5 bases and J 0 bases; bases outside gene matches: 18. The CDR3 spells CASSQRLQPGLAANSGANVLTF. CDR3 bases: TGTGCCAGCAGCCAACGCCTTCAACCGGGACTAGCGGCTAACTCTGGGGCCAACGTCCTGACTTTC. Full variable domain (rest looked up from reference TRBV7-8 and TRBJ2-6): GAGVSQSPRYKVAKRGQDVALRCDPISGHVSLFWYQQALGQGPEFLTYFQNEAQLDKSGLPSDRFFAERPEGSVSTLKIQRTQQEDSAVYLCASSQRLQPGLAANSGANVLTFGAGSRLTVL.

The chain joins TRBV5-1 to TRBJ2-1; D uncertain. V was cut by 0 bases and J by 4 bases, with 8 bases left in between. Germline assignment: CDR1 SGHRS and CDR2 YFSETQ. The CDR3 has 14 amino acids. As DNA, the CDR3 is TGCGCCAGCAGCTTGGGTCGGGTGTACAATGAGCAGTTCTTC. Its translation: CASSLGRVYNEQFF.

The rearrangement uses TRBV18 and TRBJ1-1; tentative D call: TRBD1 (6 bases). Trimming took 3 bases from V and 1 from J, leaving 12 bases between them. Germline CDR1 KGHSH, CDR2 LQKENI. The CDR3 covers 15 residues. This CDR3 reads CASSPTDRRNTEAFF. The CDR3 DNA sequence: TGTGCCAGCTCACCGACAGACAGGAGGAACACTGAAGCTTTCTTT.

The J gene is TRBJ2-3, the V gene TRBV5-4; the D is unclear. Germline assignment: CDR1 SGHNT and CDR2 YYREEE (reference sequence). The CDR3 totals 14 residues. The V gene lost 1 base and the J gene lost 1 base, with 7 bases spanning the gap. For the CDR3, the DNA is TGTGCCAGCAGCTTGAGTGGTGGCACAGATACGCAGTATTTT. Its translation is CASSLSGGTDTQYF.

On this clone itself: The same CDR3 arises from other DNA sequences in this sample as well. V usage is TRBV15 and J usage is TRBJ2-1; the D is unclear. CDR3 length: 13 residues. Trimming removed 1 base from V and 3 bases from J, with 4 bases in between. Germline V gives CDR1 LNHNV, CDR2 YYDKDF (reference sequence). The CDR3 DNA follows: TGTGCCACCAGCAGAGGGGGCTACAATGAGCAGTTCTTC. Protein product: CATSRGGYNEQFF.

The chain has TRBV9 and TRBJ2-1, with D perhaps matching TRBD2 (6 bases). Germline CDR1 SGDLS, CDR2 YYNGEE. The CDR3 has 14 residues. Trimming removed 3 bases from V and 0 bases from J, with 7 bases in between. The CDR3 nucleotides read TGTGCCAGCAGCGGCGGGATCTCCTACAATGAGCAGTTCTTC. Translation: CASSGGISYNEQFF.

The V call is TRBV6-5, the J call TRBJ2-2, with D tentatively TRBD1 or TRBD2 (5 bases each). Germline V gene data show CDR1 as MNHEY and CDR2 as SVGAGI. CDR3 length equals 15 residues. Trimming left V 2 bases short and J 4 bases short, with 11 bases between. CDR3 loop: CASSYEGLGTGELFF. CDR3 sequence (DNA): TGTGCCAGCAGTTACGAGGGGCTTGGCACCGGGGAGCTGTTTTTT.

The chain recombines TRBV6-1 with TRBJ2-7, with D uncertain. This CDR3 spans 13 amino acids. The V gene's germline CDR1 is MNHNS and CDR2 SASEGT. V lost 1 base to trimming and J lost 2 bases, with 6 bases between them. The CDR3 spells CASSEGIAYEQYF. The CDR3 nucleotides are TGTGCCAGCAGTGAAGGAATAGCCTACGAGCAGTACTTC.

V is TRBV28 and J is TRBJ2-7; D possibly matches TRBD1 or TRBD2 (5 bases each). V lost 2 bases and J 8 bases, leaving 16 bases between the germline ends. The CDR3 runs 14 residues. Looked up from germline, CDR1 is MDHEN and CDR2 is SYDVKM. The CDR3 DNA reads as TGTGCCAGCAGTTTAGGCGTATCCCGGGGCCAGCAGTACTTC. Its translation: CASSLGVSRGQQYF.

J is TRBJ2-5 and V is TRBV6-5; possible D gene TRBD1, 6 bases. Between the trimmed V and J ends, which lost 2 bases and 2 bases, there was a span of 9 bases. Germline CDR1 reads MNHEY; CDR2 reads SVGAGI. The CDR3 contains 14 residues. The CDR3 nucleotides read TGTGCCAGCAGTTACGGGACACTACAAGAGACCCAGTACTTC. It encodes CASSYGTLQETQYF.

This chain links TRBV5-6 with TRBJ1-1; no clear D. CDR1 and CDR2 from the germline V gene are SGHDT and YYEEEE. V lost 1 base and J lost 6, with 13 bases in between. This CDR3 has 14 amino acids. The CDR3 sequence is CASSLSGLWAEAFF. The CDR3 DNA reads as TGTGCCAGCAGCTTGTCAGGCCTTTGGGCTGAAGCTTTCTTT.

The chain combines TRBV19 with TRBJ2-3, with 8 bases identical to TRBD2. V gave up 3 bases and J gave up 6 bases; unmatched junction bases: 8. This CDR3 spans 15 amino acids. CDR1 and CDR2 (germline): LNHDA, SQIVND (reference sequence). The CDR3 DNA reads TGTGCCAGTAGTATCTCGGGAGGGCCGGGGGATACGCAGTATTTT. It specifies CASSISGGPGDTQYF.